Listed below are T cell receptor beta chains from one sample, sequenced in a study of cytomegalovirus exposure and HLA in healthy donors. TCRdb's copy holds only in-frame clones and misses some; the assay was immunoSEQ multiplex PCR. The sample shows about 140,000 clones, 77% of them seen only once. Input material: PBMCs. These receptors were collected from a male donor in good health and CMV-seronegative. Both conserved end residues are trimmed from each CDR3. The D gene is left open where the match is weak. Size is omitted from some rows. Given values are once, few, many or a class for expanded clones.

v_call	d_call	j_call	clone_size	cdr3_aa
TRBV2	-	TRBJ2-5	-	ASSASPLGETQY
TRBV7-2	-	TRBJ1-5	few	ASSLKGGGNQPQH
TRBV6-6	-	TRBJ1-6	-	ASNDRSYNSPLH
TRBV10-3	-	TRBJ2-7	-	AIRSVRDNEQY
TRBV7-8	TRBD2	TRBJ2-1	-	ASRTTRGGIGSYNEQF
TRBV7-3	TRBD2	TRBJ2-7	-	ASSNLAGAVYEQY
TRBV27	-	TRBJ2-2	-	ASWGVGELF
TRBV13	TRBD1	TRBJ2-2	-	ASNLGHETGAISPRTAVPGELF
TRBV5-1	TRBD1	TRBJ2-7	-	ASSPKTGVEQY
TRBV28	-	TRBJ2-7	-	ASSQRASYEQY
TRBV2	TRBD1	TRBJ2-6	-	ASSGSGQGAPSSGANVLT
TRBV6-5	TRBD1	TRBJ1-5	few	ASSPQGQGQPQH
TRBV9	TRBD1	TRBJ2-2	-	ASRGQAIGTGELF
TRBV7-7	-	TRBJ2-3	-	ASSPYGMTDTQY
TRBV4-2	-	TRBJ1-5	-	ASSQGTENQPQH
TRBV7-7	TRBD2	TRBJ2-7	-	ASSPGLAGAYEQY
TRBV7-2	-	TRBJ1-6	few	ASSLYRNSPLH
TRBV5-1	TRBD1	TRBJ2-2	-	ASSPGQDTAGELF
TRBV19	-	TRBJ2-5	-	ASSPQGGQETQY
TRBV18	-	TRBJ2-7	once	ASSPPGQIYEQY
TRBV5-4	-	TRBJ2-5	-	ASSPQLTGRQETQY
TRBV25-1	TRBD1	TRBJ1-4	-	ASSGAPGQGNEKLF
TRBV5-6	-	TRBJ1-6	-	ASSWNPGEVSSPLH
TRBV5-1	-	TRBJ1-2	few	ASSLGGNGYT
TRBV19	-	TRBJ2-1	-	ASSMSYNEQF
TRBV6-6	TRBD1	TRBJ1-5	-	ASTLEAGGFNQPQH
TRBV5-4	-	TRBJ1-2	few	ASSLVAPNYGYT
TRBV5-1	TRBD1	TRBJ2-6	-	ASSKQSVPGQGAGANVLT
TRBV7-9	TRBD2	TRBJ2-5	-	ASSLLAGGKETQY
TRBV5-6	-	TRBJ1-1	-	ASSFVDRLNTEAF
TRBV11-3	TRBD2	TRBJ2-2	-	ASSLSAWGREDHGELF
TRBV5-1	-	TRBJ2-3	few	ASSLSVGTQY
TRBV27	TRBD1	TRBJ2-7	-	ASSPGTASLEQY
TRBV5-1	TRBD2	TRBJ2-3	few	ASSLNPPGLAGGHEQDTQY
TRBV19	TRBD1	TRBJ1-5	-	ASSIGQGRRNQPQH
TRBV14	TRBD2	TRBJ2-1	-	ASSQRFLAEDGSYNEQF
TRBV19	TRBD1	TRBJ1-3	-	ASREQGRSSGNTIY
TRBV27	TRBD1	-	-	ASSLQGVNEQY
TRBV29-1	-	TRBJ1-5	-	SVADSTNQPQH
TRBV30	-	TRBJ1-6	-	AWSGSTFGRGINSPLH